These 14 T cell receptor beta chains came from one sample sequenced in a study of T cell responses to AZD1222 COVID-19 vaccine. Data came from immunoSEQ multiplex PCR; TCRdb stores just in-frame clones and leaves some out. The sample carries about 98,000 clones, around nine tenths recorded once. Sequenced material: peripheral blood, taken on day 0 of MenACWY control vaccination. These TCRs come from an adult in good health.

The chain uses TRBV11-1 and TRBJ2-1, with TRBD2 identical over 10 bases. The CDR3 is 15 residues long. Germline CDR1 is SGHAT and CDR2 is FQDESV (reference sequence). The junction had 2 bases not matched to a gene; V was cut back by 2 bases and J by 4 bases. DNA of the CDR3: TGTGCCAGCAGCTTAAAACTAGCGGGATACAATGAGCAGTTCTTC. It yields the protein CASSLKLAGYNEQFF.

This clone was detected only once. V usage is TRBV2 and J usage is TRBJ1-4; 9 bases align to TRBD1. There are 16 residues in the CDR3. Trimming cost V 7 bases and J 0 bases; bases outside gene matches: 6. CDR1 is SNHLY, CDR2 FYNNEI, per germline. CDR3 residues: CASKLTGGATNEKLFF. CDR3 bases: TGTGCCAGCAAATTGACAGGGGGGGCAACTAATGAAAAACTGTTTTTT.

This sequence joins TRBV6-2 or TRBV6-3 and TRBJ2-5; no clear D. V dropped 0 bases and J dropped 9 bases, with 17 bases sitting between them. This CDR3 has 15 amino acids. Germline loops: CDR1 MNHEY, CDR2 SVGEGT. The CDR3 DNA sequence: TGTGCCAGCAGTTACTCATCTACCCTCGACTTGCCCCAGTACTTC. Its protein is CASSYSSTLDLPQYF.

This clone has only a few counts. V usage is TRBV18 and J usage is TRBJ2-7; D gene ambiguous. The V gene's germline CDR1 is KGHSH and CDR2 LQKENI. Between the trimmed V and J ends, which lost 3 bases and 2 bases, there was a span of 20 bases. The CDR3 is 17 residues long. The CDR3 sequence: CASSPPQLTSSTYEQYF. As DNA, the CDR3 is TGTGCCAGCTCACCTCCCCAATTAACGAGCAGTACCTACGAGCAGTACTTC.

J is TRBJ1-1 and V is TRBV2, with a tentative D call TRBD1 (5 bases). The V gene lost 2 bases and the J gene lost 0 bases, with 22 bases spanning the gap. Germline lookup yields CDR1 SNHLY and CDR2 FYNNEI. The CDR3 consists of 19 residues. The CDR3 is CASSEWGSGSAPLNTEAFF. CDR3 nucleotides: TGTGCCAGCAGTGAATGGGGGTCCGGGTCCGCTCCCTTGAACACTGAAGCTTTCTTT.

The genes are TRBV5-1 and TRBJ2-7; perhaps TRBD1 as D (6 bases). The CDR3 has 15 residues. The germline V gene has CDR1 SGHRS and CDR2 YFSETQ. The ends were cut back, 3 bases at V and 2 bases at J, with 15 bases in the middle. CDR3 nucleotides: TGCGCCAGCAGCTCCCCACGGGACATAACCTACGAGCAGTACTTC. Protein: CASSSPRDITYEQYF.

This clone was recorded only once. The rearrangement joins TRBV10-1 to TRBJ1-1, with 7 bases aligning to TRBD1. Trimming removed 4 bases from V and 2 bases from J; junction bases left unmatched: 1. Germline V lookup: CDR1 WNHNN, CDR2 SYGVQD (reference sequence). The CDR3 sequence is 13 residues long. CDR3 nucleotide sequence: TGCGCCAGCAGTGGACAGGGTAACACTGAAGCTTTCTTT. Its protein is CASSGQGNTEAFF.

The chain couples TRBV7-2 to TRBJ2-5; possible D gene TRBD2, 5 bases. Trimming stripped 7 bases from V and 2 bases from J, with 17 bases between. Germline V gene sequence: CDR1 SGHTA, CDR2 FQGNSA. The CDR3 sequence is 15 residues long. CDR3 bases: TGTGCCAGCACCTCAACTAGGAACCATCAAGAGACCCAGTACTTC. Translating gives CASTSTRNHQETQYF. The full variable domain, in which reference TRBV7-2 and TRBJ2-5 provide the parts outside the CDR3, is GAGVSQSPSNKVTEKGKDVELRCDPISGHTALYWYRQSLGQGLEFLIYFQGNSAPDKSGLPSDRFSAERTGGSVSTLTIQRTQQEDSAVYLCASTSTRNHQETQYFGPGTRLLVL.

V gene TRBV6-1 combines with J gene TRBJ2-3; 8 bases map to TRBD2. Per the germline V gene, CDR1 is MNHNS and CDR2 is SASEGT. There are 18 residues in the CDR3. The ends lost 4 bases at V and 2 bases at J; junction bases unmatched: 14. The CDR3 loop reads CASSGDGGADSPTDTQYF. CDR3 nucleotides: TGTGCCAGCAGTGGAGACGGGGGGGCCGATTCCCCCACAGATACGCAGTATTTT.

The genes are TRBV2 and TRBJ1-4, with D perhaps TRBD1 (6 bases). In germline, CDR1 is SNHLY, CDR2 FYNNEI. V lost 4 bases, J lost 7 bases, and 13 bases lay in between. The CDR3 spans 14 residues. The CDR3 sequence is CASSVWGRGEKLFF. CDR3 nucleotides: TGTGCCAGCAGTGTCTGGGGGCGGGGTGAAAAACTGTTTTTT.

The V and J genes are TRBV5-1 and TRBJ1-6, with 7 bases aligning to TRBD1. Per germline, CDR1 SGHRS and CDR2 YFSETQ. The CDR3 sequence is 17 residues long. V trimming: 3 bases; J trimming: 5 bases; junction bases outside the gene matches: 11. This CDR3 is CASSSRTGTADNSPLHF. CDR3 in DNA: TGCGCCAGCAGCTCCCGAACCGGGACAGCAGATAATTCACCCCTCCACTTT.

The rearrangement links TRBV19 to TRBJ2-5; D not resolved. Germline CDR1 is LNHDA and CDR2 is SQIVND (reference sequence). V lost 1 base and J lost 5, with 11 bases in between. The CDR3 totals 14 residues. Here the CDR3 reads CASSIGVARETQYF. For the CDR3, the DNA is TGTGCCAGTAGTATAGGAGTCGCCCGGGAGACCCAGTACTTC. The full variable domain, with the rest looked up from reference TRBV19 and TRBJ2-5, is DGGITQSPKYLFRKEGQNVTLSCEQNLNHDAMYWYRQDPGQGLRLIYYSQIVNDFQKGDIAEGYSVSREKKESFPLTVTSAQKNPTAFYLCASSIGVARETQYFGPGTRLLVL.

This clone was recorded a few times. The V call is TRBV18, the J call TRBJ1-5; TRBD1 agrees at 8 bases. Germline loops: CDR1 KGHSH, CDR2 LQKENI. The CDR3 length is 14 residues. J was trimmed by 5 bases and V by 4 bases; bases with no gene match: 4. The CDR3 spells CASSLGQGDQPQHF. CDR3 coding DNA: TGTGCCAGCTCACTCGGACAGGGCGATCAGCCCCAGCATTTT.

This clone turned up a few times. The chain joins TRBV6-6 to TRBJ2-2; D is undetermined. This CDR3 is built from 13 residues. The V end lost 8 bases, the J end lost 0 bases, and 7 bases lay between the germline ends. Germline CDR1 MNHNY, CDR2 SVGAGI (reference sequence). The CDR3 reads CASCTSNTGELFF. CDR3 nucleotide sequence: TGTGCCAGCTGTACATCGAACACCGGGGAGCTGTTTTTT.